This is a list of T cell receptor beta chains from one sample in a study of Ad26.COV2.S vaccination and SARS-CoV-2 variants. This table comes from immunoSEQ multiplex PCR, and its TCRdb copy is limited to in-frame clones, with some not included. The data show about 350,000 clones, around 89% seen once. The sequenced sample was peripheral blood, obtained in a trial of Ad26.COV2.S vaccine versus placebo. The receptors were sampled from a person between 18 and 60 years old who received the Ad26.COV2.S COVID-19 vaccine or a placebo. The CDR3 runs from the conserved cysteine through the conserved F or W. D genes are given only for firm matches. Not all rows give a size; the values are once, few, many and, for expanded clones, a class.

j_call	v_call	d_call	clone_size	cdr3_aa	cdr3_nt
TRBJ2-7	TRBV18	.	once	CASSQNTGDFTYEQYF	TGTGCCAGCTCACAAAATACCGGGGACTTTACCTACGAGCAGTACTTC
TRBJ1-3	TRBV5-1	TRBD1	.	CASSSDRGFGNTIYF	TGCGCCAGCAGCTCAGACAGGGGATTTGGAAACACCATATATTTT
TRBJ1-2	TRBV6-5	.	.	CASRSFLNRERYTF	TGTGCCAGCAGATCATTCCTAAACAGGGAACGCTACACCTTC
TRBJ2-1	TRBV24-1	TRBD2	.	CATSDPTSGSIDEQFF	TGTGCCACCAGTGACCCCACTAGCGGGAGTATCGATGAGCAGTTCTTC
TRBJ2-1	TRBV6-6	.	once	CASRHELSSYNEQFF	TGTGCCAGCAGGCATGAGCTGAGCTCCTACAATGAGCAGTTCTTC
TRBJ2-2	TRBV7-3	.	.	CASSLVTGELFF	TGTGCCAGCAGCTTAGTCACCGGGGAGCTGTTTTTT
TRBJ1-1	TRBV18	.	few	CASSLQDLNTEAFF	TGTGCCAGCTCACTACAGGACTTGAACACTGAAGCTTTCTTT
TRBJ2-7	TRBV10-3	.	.	CAISVTGSDEQYF	TGTGCCATCAGTGTAACAGGGAGTGACGAGCAGTACTTC
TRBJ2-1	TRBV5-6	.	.	CASSLAPTGDNEQFF	TGTGCCAGCAGCTTGGCCCCAACGGGGGACAATGAGCAGTTCTTC
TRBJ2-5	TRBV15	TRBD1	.	CATSREKTGGETQYF	TGTGCCACCAGCAGAGAAAAGACAGGGGGCGAGACCCAGTACTTC
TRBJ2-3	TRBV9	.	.	CASSVDGARDTQYF	TGTGCCAGCAGCGTAGACGGGGCCAGGGATACGCAGTATTTT
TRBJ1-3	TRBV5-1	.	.	CASSLGFGAAWNTIYF	TGCGCCAGCAGCTTGGGTTTCGGGGCCGCTTGGAACACCATATATTTT
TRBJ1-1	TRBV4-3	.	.	CASSQWLNTEAFF	TGCGCCAGCAGCCAGTGGTTGAACACTGAAGCTTTCTTT
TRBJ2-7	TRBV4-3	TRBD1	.	CASSQATGASYEQYF	TGCGCCAGCAGCCAAGCGACAGGGGCCTCCTACGAGCAGTACTTC
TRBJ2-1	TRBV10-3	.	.	CAISQGRRSTYNEQFF	TGTGCCATCAGTCAGGGACGGCGGAGCACCTACAATGAGCAGTTCTTC
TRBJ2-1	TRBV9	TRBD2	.	CASSVAAGVYNEQFF	TGTGCCAGCAGCGTAGCGGCGGGAGTTTACAATGAGCAGTTCTTC
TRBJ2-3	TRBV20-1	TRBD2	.	CSASLAGGPMGDTQYF	TGCAGTGCTAGTTTAGCGGGAGGGCCTATGGGAGATACGCAGTATTTT
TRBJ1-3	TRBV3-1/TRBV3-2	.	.	CASSPSGGASGNTIYF	TGTGCCAGCAGCCCCTCGGGGGGGGCTTCTGGAAACACCATATATTTT
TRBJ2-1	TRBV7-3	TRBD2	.	CASSLTTSGRAGEQFF	TGTGCCAGCAGCTTGACCACTAGCGGGAGGGCCGGGGAGCAGTTCTTC
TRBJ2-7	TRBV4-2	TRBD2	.	CASSQGTSGGYEQYF	TGTGCCAGCAGCCAAGGGACTAGCGGGGGCTACGAGCAGTACTTC
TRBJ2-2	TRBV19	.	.	CASSMPGETTGELFF	TGTGCCAGTAGTATGCCGGGGGAGACCACCGGGGAGCTGTTTTTT
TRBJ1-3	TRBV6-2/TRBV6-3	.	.	CASSRDRTGNTIYF	TGTGCCAGCAGTCGCGACCGGACTGGAAACACCATATATTTT
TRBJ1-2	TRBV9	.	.	CASSVGVGGGGYTF	TGTGCCAGCAGCGTAGGGGTAGGGGGAGGTGGCTACACCTTC
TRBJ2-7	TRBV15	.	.	CATSLGGGGTYEQYF	TGTGCCACCAGCCTGGGGGGGGGCGGGACATACGAGCAGTACTTC
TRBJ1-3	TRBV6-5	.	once	CASSYGHSGNTIYF	TGTGCCAGCAGTTATGGGCACTCTGGAAACACCATATATTTT
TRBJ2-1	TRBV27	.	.	CASKTPSTNEQFF	TGTGCCAGCAAGACGCCCTCTACCAATGAGCAGTTCTTC
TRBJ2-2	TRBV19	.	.	CASSSGASGELFF	TGTGCCAGTAGTTCCGGGGCGTCCGGGGAGCTGTTTTTT
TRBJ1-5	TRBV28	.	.	CASSLEGISNQPQHF	TGTGCCAGCAGTTTAGAGGGGATTAGCAATCAGCCCCAGCATTTT
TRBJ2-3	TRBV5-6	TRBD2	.	CASSSRAGSIIQTDTQYF	TGTGCCAGCAGCTCCAGAGCGGGGTCGATTATACAAACAGATACGCAGTATTTT
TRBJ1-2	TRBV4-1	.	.	CASSQEQGGYGYTF	TGCGCCAGCAGCCAAGAGCAGGGTGGCTATGGCTACACCTTC
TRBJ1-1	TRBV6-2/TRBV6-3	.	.	CASSSIGKGGTEAFF	TGTGCCAGCAGCTCCATTGGGAAAGGGGGGACTGAAGCTTTCTTT
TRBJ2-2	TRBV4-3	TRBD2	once	CASSQEPGGSTGELFF	TGCGCCAGCAGCCAAGAACCGGGAGGATCCACCGGGGAGCTGTTTTTT
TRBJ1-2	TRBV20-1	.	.	CSARVGGGYTF	TGCAGTGCTAGAGTCGGGGGAGGCTACACCTTC
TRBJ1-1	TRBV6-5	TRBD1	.	CASTRGLYTEAFF	TGTGCCAGCACGAGGGGGCTTTACACTGAAGCTTTCTTT
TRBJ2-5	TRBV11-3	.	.	CATIPSQGQTTPETQYF	TGTGCCACCATACCCTCCCAAGGACAGACAACCCCAGAGACCCAGTACTTC
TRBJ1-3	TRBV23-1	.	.	CASSQPADSCSGNTIYF	TGCGCCAGCAGTCAACCCGCGGACAGCTGCTCTGGAAACACCATATATTTT
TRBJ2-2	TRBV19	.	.	CASRWGEANTGELFF	TGTGCCAGTAGGTGGGGAGAAGCGAACACCGGGGAGCTGTTTTTT
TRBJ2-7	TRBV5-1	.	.	CASSKTERDEQYF	TGCGCCAGCAGCAAGACCGAGAGAGACGAGCAGTACTTC
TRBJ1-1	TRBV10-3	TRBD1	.	CAISGISGGTTEAFF	TGTGCCATCAGTGGTATTTCAGGGGGGACAACTGAAGCTTTCTTT
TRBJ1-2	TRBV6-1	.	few	CASSDRGAMDLLTPNYGYTF	TGTGCCAGCAGTGACCGGGGGGCTATGGACCTGCTGACTCCTAACTATGGCTACACCTTC
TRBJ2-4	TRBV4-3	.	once	CASSLKGGRGHIQYF	TGCGCCAGCAGCCTCAAGGGGGGGCGAGGGCACATTCAGTACTTC
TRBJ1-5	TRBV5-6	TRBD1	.	CASSLRQGVRQPQHF	TGTGCCAGCAGCTTGCGACAGGGGGTACGCCAGCCCCAGCATTTT
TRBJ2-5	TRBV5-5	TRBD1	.	CASSSRTGAETQYF	TGTGCCAGCAGCTCCCGGACAGGGGCAGAGACCCAGTACTTC
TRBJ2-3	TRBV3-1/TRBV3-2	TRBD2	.	CASSQGAGGHTDTQYF	TGTGCCAGCAGCCAAGGAGCGGGGGGGCACACAGATACGCAGTATTTT
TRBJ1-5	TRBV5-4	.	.	CASSLFGGNGNQPQHF	TGTGCCAGCAGCTTGTTCGGGGGCAATGGGAATCAGCCCCAGCATTTT
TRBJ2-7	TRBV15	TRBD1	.	CATSRATGGISYEQYF	TGTGCCACCAGCAGAGCCACAGGGGGTATATCCTACGAGCAGTACTTC
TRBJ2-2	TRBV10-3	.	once	CAIGPSSVNTGELFF	TGTGCCATCGGGCCTTCTAGCGTGAACACCGGGGAGCTGTTTTTT
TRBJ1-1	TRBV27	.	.	CATLKGAGLENTEAFF	TGTGCCACTCTTAAGGGTGCGGGACTCGAGAACACTGAAGCTTTCTTT
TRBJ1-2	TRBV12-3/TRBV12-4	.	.	CASNNANYGYTF	TGTGCCAGCAATAACGCGAACTATGGCTACACCTTC
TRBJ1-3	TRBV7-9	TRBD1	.	CASSLWSGGGGNTIYF	TGTGCCAGCAGCCTGTGGTCAGGGGGCGGTGGAAACACCATATATTTT
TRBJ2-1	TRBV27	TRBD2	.	CASILASGSYNEQFF	TGTGCCAGCATCCTTGCTAGCGGGTCATACAATGAGCAGTTCTTC
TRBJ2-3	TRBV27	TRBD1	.	CASTQRGPRTDTQYF	TGTGCCAGCACCCAGAGGGGGCCTCGCACAGATACGCAGTATTTT
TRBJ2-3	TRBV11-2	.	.	CASSLGLGGDTQYF	TGTGCCAGCAGCTTAGGACTAGGCGGGGATACGCAGTATTTT
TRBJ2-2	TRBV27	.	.	CASALQGRHTGELFF	TGTGCCAGCGCTTTACAGGGCAGGCACACCGGGGAGCTGTTTTTT
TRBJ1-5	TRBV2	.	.	CASTVFTSNQPQHF	TGTGCCAGCACCGTCTTTACGAGCAATCAGCCCCAGCATTTT
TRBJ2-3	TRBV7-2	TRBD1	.	CASSLTGTTDTQYF	TGTGCCAGCAGCTTGACAGGGACCACAGATACGCAGTATTTT
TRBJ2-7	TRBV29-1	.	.	CSVGDGTYEQYF	TGCAGCGTGGGGGACGGAACCTACGAGCAGTACTTC
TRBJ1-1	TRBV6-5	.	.	CASSYSWGNTEAFF	TGTGCCAGCAGTTATTCGTGGGGGAACACTGAAGCTTTCTTT